The 27 T cell receptor beta chains below were found in one sample sequenced in a study of control samples from healthy donors and cancer patients. Method: immunoSEQ multiplex PCR; TCRdb's copy keeps in-frame clones and lacks some. The repertoire holds more than 95,000 clones, with 83% as singletons. Specimen: blood. The receptors were gathered from a woman aged 50 to 60 in good health.

The chain couples TRBV21-1 to TRBJ2-4; the table calls TRBD1, which could not be checked here. TRBV21-1 is noted as a pseudogene. CDR3 length: 13 amino acids. CDR3 in amino acids: CASSSRVCGIQYF. The CDR3 region has the DNA TGTGCCAGCAGCAGCAGGGTGTGTGGCATTCAGTACTTC.

The table lists this clone with a few counts. J is TRBJ1-2 and V is TRBV27; possibly TRBD1 for D (6 bases). Germline values: CDR1 MNHEY, CDR2 SMNVEV (reference sequence). The V and J ends lost 6 bases and 1 base respectively, with 12 bases between them. This CDR3 is 14 amino acids long. The CDR3 protein is CASSRGHSNYGYTF. The CDR3 DNA reads as TGTGCCAGCAGCAGGGGTCACAGTAACTATGGCTACACCTTC.

This chain uses TRBV10-2 with TRBJ1-4; 8 positions match TRBD1. Germline lookup yields CDR1 WSHSY and CDR2 SAAADI. The CDR3 spans 16 residues. The ends lost 2 bases at V and 8 bases at J; junction bases unmatched: 10. CDR3 DNA: TGCGCCAGCAGTGAGCCGCAGGGGGCGGGACGAGAAAAACTGTTTTTT. This encodes CASSEPQGAGREKLFF.

The chain employs TRBV13 and TRBJ1-4; D is undetermined. The CDR3 runs to 14 residues. Trimming pared 0 bases from V and 3 bases from J, leaving 5 bases between. CDR1 is PRHDT and CDR2 is FYEKMQ in the germline V gene (reference sequence). CDR3 amino acids: CASSLGGSNEKLFF. The CDR3 region has the DNA TGTGCCAGCAGCTTAGGGGGGTCTAATGAAAAACTGTTTTTT. Full variable domain (rest looked up from reference TRBV13 and TRBJ1-4): AAGVIQSPRHLIKEKRETATLKCYPIPRHDTVYWYQQGPGQDPQFLISFYEKMQSDKGSIPDRFSAQQFSDYHSELNMSSLELGDSALYFCASSLGGSNEKLFFGSGTQLSVL.

The chain carries TRBV2 and TRBJ2-7; 10 bases are shared with TRBD1. Germline CDR1 is SNHLY and CDR2 is FYNNEI. V lost 9 bases to trimming and J lost 5 bases; unmatched junction nucleotides: 4. The CDR3 is 12 amino acids. CDR3 in amino acids: CASDRGLNEQYF. The CDR3 DNA follows: TGTGCCAGTGACAGGGGGCTTAACGAGCAGTACTTC.

The chain combines TRBV25-1 with TRBJ2-1; 12 nucleotides match TRBD2. From germline, CDR1 is MGHDK and CDR2 SYGVNS. V lost 2 bases to trimming and J lost 9 bases; unmatched junction nucleotides: 8. The CDR3 totals 16 residues. CDR3 nucleotides: TGTGCCAGCAGTGAAACCGGACTAGCGGGGTCGGGTGAGCAGTTCTTC. Residues: CASSETGLAGSGEQFF.

The chain employs TRBV19 and TRBJ1-2; D is unclear. This CDR3 has 16 residues. The V gene's germline CDR1 is LNHDA and CDR2 SQIVND (reference sequence). Trimming took 5 bases from V and 7 from J, leaving 23 bases between them. CDR3 protein: CASSLTNGPLSLGYTF. CDR3 DNA: TGTGCCAGTAGTCTCACCAACGGACCGCTCAGCCTTGGCTACACCTTC.

The chain combines TRBV7-2 with TRBJ2-5; no reliable D call. The CDR3 spans 12 residues. The V gene's germline CDR1 is SGHTA and CDR2 FQGNSA. Trimming left V 7 bases short and J 8 bases short, with 14 bases between. This CDR3 is CASTLYGVTQYF. As DNA, the CDR3 is TGTGCCAGCACCCTATATGGGGTTACCCAGTACTTC. The variable domain in full, completed from reference TRBV7-2 and TRBJ2-5, reads GAGVSQSPSNKVTEKGKDVELRCDPISGHTALYWYRQSLGQGLEFLIYFQGNSAPDKSGLPSDRFSAERTGGSVSTLTIQRTQQEDSAVYLCASTLYGVTQYFGPGTRLLVL.

V gene TRBV15 combines with J gene TRBJ1-3, with D possibly being TRBD1 (6 bases). V lost 0 bases and J lost 4, with 10 bases in between. Germline loops: CDR1 LNHNV, CDR2 YYDKDF (reference sequence). This CDR3 contains 15 residues. The CDR3 DNA sequence: TGTGCCACCAGCAGAGACACAGGGTTAGGAAACACCATATATTTT. Its protein product is CATSRDTGLGNTIYF.

The sample holds one count of this clone. The rearrangement joins TRBV7-9 to TRBJ1-1, with 8 bases that match TRBD1. CDR1 and CDR2 (germline): SEHNR, FQNEAQ (reference sequence). This CDR3 spans 13 amino acids. V dropped 2 bases and J dropped 8; count of bases not matched to a gene: 4. CDR3 nucleotide sequence: TGTGCCAGCAGCTTACGGGACAGGAAAGAAGCTTTCTTT. It encodes CASSLRDRKEAFF.

The chain uses TRBV4-1 and TRBJ1-1; the match to TRBD1 covers 8 bases. In germline, CDR1 is MGHRA, CDR2 YSYEKL. This CDR3 is 15 amino acids long. After removal of 4 bases from V and 4 bases from J, the junction contained 8 bases not matched to a gene. The CDR3 reads CASSRSTGESTEAFF. The CDR3 nucleotides read TGCGCCAGCAGCCGTTCGACAGGGGAGAGCACTGAAGCTTTCTTT.

V usage is TRBV2 and J usage is TRBJ2-7; D unclear. CDR1 and CDR2 from the germline V gene are SNHLY and FYNNEI. V lost 6 bases and J 3 bases, leaving 9 bases between the germline ends. The CDR3 loop spans 12 amino acids. The CDR3 is CASSLDVYEQYF. DNA of the CDR3: TGTGCCAGCAGCTTGGACGTCTACGAGCAGTACTTC.

V is TRBV15 and J is TRBJ1-3; D might be TRBD1 (5 bases). This CDR3 is 15 amino acids long. Germline lookup yields CDR1 LNHNV and CDR2 YYDKDF (reference sequence). V was trimmed by 1 base and J by 2 bases, leaving 9 bases between them. The chain's CDR3 is CATSRAKGAGNTIYF. The CDR3 nucleotides read TGTGCCACCAGCAGAGCGAAAGGGGCTGGAAACACCATATATTTT.

This clone has just one count. The genes are TRBV7-3 and TRBJ2-5; 15 bases match TRBD2. The ends lost 5 bases at V and 4 bases at J; junction bases unmatched: 5. The CDR3 is made up of 16 amino acids. Germline V gives CDR1 SGHTA, CDR2 FQGTGA. Here the CDR3 reads CASSPGLAGGLETQYF. The CDR3, as DNA: TGTGCCAGCAGCCCGGGACTAGCGGGGGGTCTAGAGACCCAGTACTTC.

This chain links TRBV11-2 with TRBJ2-2, with TRBD2 matching 7 bases. The CDR3 covers 16 residues. The V gene's germline CDR1 is SGHAT and CDR2 FQNNGV. Germline trimming cut 10 bases from V and 0 bases from J; bases unmatched to any gene: 11. CDR3 residues: CATDGVAGANTGELFF. In nucleotides, the CDR3 is TGTGCCACCGACGGTGTGGCGGGAGCGAACACCGGGGAGCTGTTTTTT.

The sample holds one count of this clone. V usage is TRBV19 and J usage is TRBJ1-2; 8 nucleotides align to TRBD1. CDR1 is LNHDA and CDR2 is SQIVND in the germline V gene (reference sequence). This CDR3 contains 14 residues. V dropped 9 bases and J dropped 4; count of bases not matched to a gene: 10. The CDR3 region has the DNA TGTGCCAGCGAGAACCAGGGGGCTCGCTATGGCTACACCTTC. It specifies CASENQGARYGYTF.

The rearrangement links TRBV27 to TRBJ2-7, with TRBD1 matching 8 bases. The CDR3 sequence is 14 residues long. Germline values: CDR1 MNHEY, CDR2 SMNVEV (reference sequence). V shed 2 bases and J 7 bases; nucleotides not matched to a gene: 7. CDR3: CASSLGRGPGEQYF. CDR3 DNA: TGTGCCAGCAGTTTAGGCAGGGGGCCCGGGGAGCAGTACTTC.

The V and J genes are TRBV19 and TRBJ1-1, with D unresolved. This CDR3 spans 14 amino acids. The germline V gene has CDR1 LNHDA and CDR2 SQIVND (reference sequence). Trimming removed 4 bases from V and 1 base from J, with 10 bases in between. The CDR3 loop is CASSNLVGNTEAFF. The CDR3 DNA reads TGTGCCAGTAGTAATTTGGTTGGGAACACTGAAGCTTTCTTT.

The chain employs TRBV24-1 and TRBJ2-7, with TRBD2 matching 7 bases. The germline gives CDR1 KGHDR, CDR2 SFDVKD. V dropped 4 bases and J dropped 4; count of bases not matched to a gene: 9. The length of the CDR3 is 15 residues. The CDR3 loop is CATSDPTAGNYEQYF. CDR3 DNA: TGTGCCACCAGTGACCCGACAGCGGGAAATTACGAGCAGTACTTC.

The V and J genes are TRBV28 and TRBJ1-1, with TRBD1 as a possible D gene (6 bases). V was trimmed by 6 bases and J by 6 bases, leaving 14 bases between them. CDR1 MDHEN and CDR2 SYDVKM come from the germline V gene. The CDR3 is 13 amino acids. The CDR3 bases are TGTGCCAGCAGCCCAACAGGGATTCCTGAAGCTTTCTTT. Its protein product is CASSPTGIPEAFF.

The chain links TRBV5-3 to TRBJ2-5, with 9 bases lining up with TRBD2. TRBV5-3 is labeled an ORF, and its function is uncertain. The V and J ends lost 1 base and 5 bases, in that order; junction bases with no gene match: 15. CDR3 length equals 18 residues. CDR3 coding DNA: TGTGCCAGAAGCTTGTATAGCCCTAGCGGGACCGGAAGGGAGACCCAGTACTTC. Its protein product is CARSLYSPSGTGRETQYF.

This chain uses TRBV27 with TRBJ1-2; 9 bases are a match to TRBD1. Germline V gene sequence: CDR1 MNHEY, CDR2 SMNVEV (reference sequence). The CDR3 is 14 amino acids. V gave up 6 bases and J gave up 8 bases; unmatched junction bases: 10. The CDR3 loop is CASSNLQGAQGYTF. For the CDR3, the DNA is TGTGCCAGCAGCAACCTACAGGGGGCTCAAGGCTACACCTTC.

The sample holds a few counts of this clone. The chain links TRBV7-3 to TRBJ2-7, with a possible D match to TRBD1 (5 bases). Germline CDR1 reads SGHTA; CDR2 reads FQGTGA. V lost 5 bases, J lost 3 bases, and 11 bases lay in between. The CDR3 has 13 amino acids. Here the CDR3 DNA reads TGTGCCAGCAGCGCGGCAGGGATCTACGAGCAGTACTTC. Amino acids: CASSAAGIYEQYF.

This chain joins TRBV14 and TRBJ2-3; perhaps D is TRBD1 or TRBD2 (5 bases each). The CDR3 runs to 13 residues. CDR1 and CDR2 (germline): SGHDN, FVKESK. V was trimmed by 5 bases and J by 2 bases, leaving 8 bases between them. The CDR3 nucleotides are TGTGCCAGCAGCTGGGACCTCACAGATACGCAGTATTTT. Translated: CASSWDLTDTQYF.

The J gene is TRBJ2-1, the V gene TRBV5-1; D remains ambiguous. The V and J ends lost 2 bases and 3 bases respectively, with 6 bases between them. Looked up from germline, CDR1 is SGHRS and CDR2 is YFSETQ. The CDR3 spans 13 residues. CDR3 sequence: CASSFMGYNEQFF. The CDR3 region has the DNA TGCGCCAGCAGCTTTATGGGCTACAATGAGCAGTTCTTC.

This chain connects TRBV7-8 to TRBJ1-1, with D possibly being TRBD1 (5 bases). Germline V lookup: CDR1 SGHVS, CDR2 FQNEAQ. The CDR3 extends over 19 amino acids. Trimming took off 2 bases at V and 4 bases at J, with 26 bases between the two ends. The CDR3 DNA is TGTGCCAGCAGCTTAATCCTGGACATACCTTTTGTTAGTGGCACTGAAGCTTTCTTT. It codes for CASSLILDIPFVSGTEAFF.

The J gene is TRBJ2-7, the V gene TRBV28; 7 positions match TRBD1. The CDR3 totals 14 residues. With 3 bases clipped from V and 5 bases from J, the junction kept 7 bases outside the gene matches. Germline V gene data show CDR1 as MDHEN and CDR2 as SYDVKM. The CDR3 DNA sequence: TGTGCCAGCAGTTTCGACAGGGAATTCGACGAGCAGTACTTC. It specifies CASSFDREFDEQYF.